This T cell receptor beta chain was captured in a study of post-analysis software for immune sequencing data. Study findings and constraints: In patients, five TRBV segments were more frequent than in controls, with TRBV5-6, TRBV5-1 and TRBV20-1 among them.

With respect to this clonotype: Its antigen is not known.

V lost 3 bases, J lost 2 bases, and 4 bases stayed unmatched. Germline V gives CDR1 DFQATT, CDR2 SNEGSKA (reference sequence). This CDR3 contains 15 residues. The authors incorporated unique molecular identifiers into the TCR beta cDNA libraries. TCRdb called the PCR reads again in MiXCR, with one record for every CDR3 protein. The sample carries about 540,000 distinct CDR3 sequences, roughly 34% recorded once. The V gene is TRBV20-1, the J gene TRBJ2-1; 10 nucleotides line up with TRBD2. The sequence was collected from a girl under 18 with multiple sclerosis. Input material: blood. CDR3 sequence: CSASLAGVPYNEQFF. CDR3 nucleotides: TGCAGTGCTAGTCTAGCGGGGGTGCCCTACAATGAGCAGTTCTTC.